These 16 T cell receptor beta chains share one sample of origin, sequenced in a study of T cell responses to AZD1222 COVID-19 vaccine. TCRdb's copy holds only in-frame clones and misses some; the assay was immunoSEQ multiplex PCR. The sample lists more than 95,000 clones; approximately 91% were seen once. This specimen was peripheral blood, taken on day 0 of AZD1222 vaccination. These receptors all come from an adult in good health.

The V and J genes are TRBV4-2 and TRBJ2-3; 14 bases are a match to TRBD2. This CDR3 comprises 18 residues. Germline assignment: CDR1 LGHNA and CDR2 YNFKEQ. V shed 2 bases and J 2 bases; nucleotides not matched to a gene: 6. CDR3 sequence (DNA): TGTGCCAGCAGCCAACAAGGGACTAGCGGGAGCTCCACAGATACGCAGTATTTT. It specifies CASSQQGTSGSSTDTQYF.

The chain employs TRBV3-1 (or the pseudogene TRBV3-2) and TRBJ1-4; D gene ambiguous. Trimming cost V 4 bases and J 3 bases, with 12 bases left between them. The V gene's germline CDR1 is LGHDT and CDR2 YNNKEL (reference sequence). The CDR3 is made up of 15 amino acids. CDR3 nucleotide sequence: TGTGCCAGCAGCCCCCGGGCGGGCTCTAATGAAAAACTGTTTTTT. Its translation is CASSPRAGSNEKLFF.

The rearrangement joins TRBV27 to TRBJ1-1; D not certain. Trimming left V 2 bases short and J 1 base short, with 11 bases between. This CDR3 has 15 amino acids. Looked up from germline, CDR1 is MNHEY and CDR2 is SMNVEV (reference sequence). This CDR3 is CASSLLGVTNTEAFF. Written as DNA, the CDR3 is TGTGCCAGCAGTTTACTAGGCGTCACGAACACTGAAGCTTTCTTT.

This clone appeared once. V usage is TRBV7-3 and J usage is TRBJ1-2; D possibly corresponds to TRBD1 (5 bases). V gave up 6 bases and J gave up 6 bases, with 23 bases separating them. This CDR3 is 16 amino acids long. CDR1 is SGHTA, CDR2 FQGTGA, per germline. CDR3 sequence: CASSSTGGPIGHGYTF. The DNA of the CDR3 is TGTGCCAGCAGTTCGACCGGGGGTCCCATCGGGCATGGCTACACCTTC. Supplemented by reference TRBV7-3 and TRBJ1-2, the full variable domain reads GAGVSQTPSNKVTEKGKYVELRCDPISGHTALYWYRQSLGQGPEFLIYFQGTGAADDSGLPNDRFFAVRPEGSVSTLKIQRTERGDSAVYLCASSSTGGPIGHGYTFGSGTRLTVV.

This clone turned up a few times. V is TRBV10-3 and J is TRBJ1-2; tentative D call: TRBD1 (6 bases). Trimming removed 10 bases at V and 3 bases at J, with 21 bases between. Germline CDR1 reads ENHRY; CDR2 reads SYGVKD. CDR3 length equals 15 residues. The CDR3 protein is CASQDRGGLDYGYTF. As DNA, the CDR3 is TGTGCCAGCCAGGACAGAGGTGGGCTCGACTATGGCTACACCTTC.

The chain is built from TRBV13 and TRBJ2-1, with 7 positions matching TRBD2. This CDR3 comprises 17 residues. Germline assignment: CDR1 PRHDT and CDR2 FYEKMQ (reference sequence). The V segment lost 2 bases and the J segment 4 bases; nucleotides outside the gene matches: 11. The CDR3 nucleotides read TGTGCCAGCAGCTTATTGTCGGGGGGAGGACTATACAATGAGCAGTTCTTC. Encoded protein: CASSLLSGGGLYNEQFF.

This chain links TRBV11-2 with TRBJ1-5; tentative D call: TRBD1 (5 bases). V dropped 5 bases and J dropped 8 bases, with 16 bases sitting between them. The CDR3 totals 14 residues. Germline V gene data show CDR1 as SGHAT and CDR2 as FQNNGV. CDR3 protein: CASSPGQGEEPQHF. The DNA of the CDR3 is TGTGCCAGCAGCCCCGGCCAGGGCGAAGAGCCCCAGCATTTT. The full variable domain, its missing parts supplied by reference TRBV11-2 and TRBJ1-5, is EAGVAQSPRYKIIEKRQSVAFWCNPISGHATLYWYQQILGQGPKLLIQFQNNGVVDDSQLPKDRFSAERLKGVDSTLKIQPAKLEDSAVYLCASSPGQGEEPQHFGDGTRLSIL.

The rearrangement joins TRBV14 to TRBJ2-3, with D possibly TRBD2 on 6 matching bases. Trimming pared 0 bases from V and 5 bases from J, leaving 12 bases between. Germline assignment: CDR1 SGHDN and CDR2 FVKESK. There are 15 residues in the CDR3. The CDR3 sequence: CASSQDISAGDTQYF. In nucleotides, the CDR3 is TGTGCCAGCAGCCAAGATATTTCAGCGGGAGATACGCAGTATTTT.

CDR3 bases: TGTGCCAGCAGCCAAGGTTCCGGTCGATCGAATCAGCCCCAGCATTTT. Its translation is CASSQGSGRSNQPQHF. V and J are TRBV3-1 (or the pseudogene TRBV3-2) and TRBJ1-5; D is uncertain. Trimming removed 1 base at V and 4 bases at J, with 14 bases between. Per the germline V gene, CDR1 is LGHDT and CDR2 is YNNKEL (reference sequence). This CDR3 is built from 16 residues.

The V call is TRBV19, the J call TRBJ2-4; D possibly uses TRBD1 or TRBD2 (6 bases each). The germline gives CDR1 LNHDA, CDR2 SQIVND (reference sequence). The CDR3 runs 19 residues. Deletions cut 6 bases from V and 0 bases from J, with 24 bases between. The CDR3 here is CASSRFTLGGDLAKNIQYF. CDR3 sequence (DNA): TGTGCCAGTAGCAGGTTTACACTGGGGGGCGACCTAGCCAAAAACATTCAGTACTTC.

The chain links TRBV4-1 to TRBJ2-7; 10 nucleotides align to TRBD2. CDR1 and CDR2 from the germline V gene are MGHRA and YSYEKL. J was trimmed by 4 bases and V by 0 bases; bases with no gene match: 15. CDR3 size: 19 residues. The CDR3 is CASSQDGHQEGSGRYEQYF. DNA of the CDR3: TGCGCCAGCAGCCAAGATGGACACCAGGAGGGTAGCGGGAGGTACGAGCAGTACTTC.

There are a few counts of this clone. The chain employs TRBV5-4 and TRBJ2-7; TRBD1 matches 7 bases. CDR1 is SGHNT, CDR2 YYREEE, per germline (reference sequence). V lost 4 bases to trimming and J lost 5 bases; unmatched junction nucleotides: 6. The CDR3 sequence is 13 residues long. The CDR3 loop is CASSPSTGNEQYF. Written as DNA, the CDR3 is TGTGCCAGCAGCCCCTCGACAGGGAACGAGCAGTACTTC.

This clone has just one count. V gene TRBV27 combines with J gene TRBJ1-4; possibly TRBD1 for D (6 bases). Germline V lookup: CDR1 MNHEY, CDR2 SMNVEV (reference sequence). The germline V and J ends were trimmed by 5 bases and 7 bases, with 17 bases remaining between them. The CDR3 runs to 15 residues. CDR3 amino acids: CASSQGGGLLEKLFF. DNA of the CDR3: TGTGCCAGCAGTCAAGGAGGGGGACTCCTTGAAAAACTGTTTTTT. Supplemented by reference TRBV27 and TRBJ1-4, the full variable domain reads EAQVTQNPRYLITVTGKKLTVTCSQNMNHEYMSWYRQDPGLGLRQIYYSMNVEVTDKGDVPEGYKVSRKEKRNFPLILESPSPNQTSLYFCASSQGGGLLEKLFFGSGTQLSVL.

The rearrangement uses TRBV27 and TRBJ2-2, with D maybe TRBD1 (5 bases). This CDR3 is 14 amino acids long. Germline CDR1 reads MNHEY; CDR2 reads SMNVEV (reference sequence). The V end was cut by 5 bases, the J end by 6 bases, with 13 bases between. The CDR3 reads CASSGQNRPGELFF. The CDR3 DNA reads TGTGCCAGCAGTGGACAAAATAGGCCCGGGGAGCTGTTTTTT.

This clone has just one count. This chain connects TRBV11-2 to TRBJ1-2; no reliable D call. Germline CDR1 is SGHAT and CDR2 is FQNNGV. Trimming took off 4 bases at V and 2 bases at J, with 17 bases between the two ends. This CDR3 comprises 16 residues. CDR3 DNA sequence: TGTGCCAGCAGCTCCCCTAGTCTCGCGCAAAACTATGGCTACACCTTC. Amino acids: CASSSPSLAQNYGYTF.

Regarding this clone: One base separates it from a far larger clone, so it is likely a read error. Here the CDR3 reads CASSLAGPSTDTQYF. As DNA, the CDR3 is TGTGCCAGCAGCTTAGCGGGGCCTAGCACAGATACGCAGTATTTT. The chain couples TRBV7-3 to TRBJ2-3; TRBD2 might be the D (6 bases). V was pared by 2 bases and J by 0 bases, with 9 bases between. CDR3 length: 15 amino acids. The germline gives CDR1 SGHTA, CDR2 FQGTGA. Drawing the rest from reference TRBV7-3 and TRBJ2-3, the complete variable domain is GAGVSQTPSNKVTEKGKYVELRCDPISGHTALYWYRQSLGQGPEFLIYFQGTGAADDSGLPNDRFFAVRPEGSVSTLKIQRTERGDSAVYLCASSLAGPSTDTQYFGPGTRLTVL.